This T cell receptor (beta chain) appears in the sequencing data of a study of T-cell memory formation after mild COVID-19. The germline CDR1 and CDR2 sequences are MGHRA and YSYEKL. J was trimmed by 4 bases and V by 4 bases; bases with no gene match: 3. The CDR3 contains 14 residues. Using its own MiXCR run on the 5' RACE reads, TCRdb lists one record per CDR3 protein. Of about 200,000 distinct CDR3 sequences in the sample, around 9.5% were seen once. V usage is TRBV4-1 and J usage is TRBJ1-2, with 10 bases identical to TRBD1. The receptor comes from a man aged 18 to 35 who had mild COVID-19 (a few samples of this study predate the infection). Cell type and time point are not known. The material sequenced was PBMCs or a T cell subset sorted from them (not recorded which). CDR3 bases: TGCGCCAGCAGCCCGACAGGGGGCCTCTATGGCTACACCTTC. It yields the protein CASSPTGGLYGYTF.